A single sample gave rise to the 5 T cell receptor beta chains below, sequenced in a study of T cell responses to AZD1222 COVID-19 vaccine. Only in-frame clones appear in the TCRdb table, and some are missing; sequencing was by immunoSEQ multiplex PCR. The sample yields approximately 140,000 clones, around nine tenths seen once. This specimen was peripheral blood, taken 28 days after the second AZD1222 dose. The receptors were gathered from an adult who received the AZD1222 COVID-19 vaccine.

This clone was found a few times. The chain carries TRBV19 and TRBJ1-3; D remains ambiguous. The V gene lost 7 bases and the J gene lost 0 bases, with 10 bases spanning the gap. CDR1 is LNHDA, CDR2 SQIVND, per germline (reference sequence). The CDR3 has 14 amino acids. CDR3 DNA sequence: TGTGCCAGTATGGCCGACTTCTCTGGAAACACCATATATTTT. Protein product: CASMADFSGNTIYF.

This clone has only one observation. The V call is TRBV9, the J call TRBJ2-3, with 11 positions matching TRBD2. CDR3 length: 15 residues. The V gene end was trimmed by 3 bases and the J gene end by 5 bases; junction bases not matched to a gene: 5. Germline V gene sequence: CDR1 SGDLS, CDR2 YYNGEE. CDR3 sequence (DNA): TGTGCCAGCAGCGCTAGCGGGAGGCGTGAAGATACGCAGTATTTT. Its translation is CASSASGRREDTQYF.

The gene calls are TRBV10-2 and TRBJ1-5; 9 nucleotides agree with TRBD1. This CDR3 region has 14 residues. The J segment lost 5 bases and the V segment lost 4 bases, leaving 3 bases of the junction unmatched. Germline values: CDR1 WSHSY, CDR2 SAAADI. The CDR3 here is CASSARTGDQPQHF. For the CDR3, the DNA is TGCGCCAGCAGTGCTAGGACAGGGGATCAGCCCCAGCATTTT.

The chain uses TRBV4-3 and TRBJ2-1; 12 nucleotides agree with TRBD2. From germline, CDR1 is LGHNA and CDR2 YSLEER. The CDR3 runs to 18 residues. J was trimmed by 0 bases and V by 3 bases; bases with no gene match: 6. The CDR3 sequence is CASSQGRLAGDSYNEQFF. DNA of the CDR3: TGCGCCAGCAGCCAGGGTAGACTAGCGGGGGACTCCTACAATGAGCAGTTCTTC.

The chain's CDR3 is CASSLDRASELFF. As DNA, the CDR3 is TGTGCCAGCAGCTTGGACAGGGCCAGCGAACTGTTCTTC. The chain couples TRBV7-2 to TRBJ2-1, with 8 positions matching TRBD1. The CDR3 has 13 residues. Trimming cost V 3 bases and J 15 bases; bases outside gene matches: 10. CDR1 and CDR2 (germline): SGHTA, FQGNSA.